This T cell receptor beta chain was profiled in a study of CD8+ T cells in alopecia areata. Reverse transcription of extracted RNA yielded cDNA, which provided the sequencing template. Assay: immunoSEQ multiplex PCR; the TCRdb copy retains only in-frame clones and omits some. The sample lists about 190,000 clones, under 80% occurring once. Study-level results: Greater clonality was observed in lesional scalp samples, especially alopecia totalis/universalis, versus normal scalp. For baseline CD8+ expansion, any link to response stays uncertain with one nonresponder.

Trimming pared 0 bases from V and 4 bases from J, leaving 15 bases between. There are 15 residues in the CDR3. The germline gives CDR1 SQVTM, CDR2 ANQGSEA. The sample's treatment: oral pan-JAK inhibitor, 5-10 mg twice daily. Collection of lesional scalp punch biopsies and peripheral blood was performed in alopecia areata patients. PBMCs were stained for CD3, CD4 and CD8, and CD4+ and CD8+ T cells were sorted. Notes on this clone: What it recognizes is unknown.

The chain links TRBV29-1 to TRBJ1-2; the D gene is possibly TRBD1 (5 bases). The sample consisted of CD4+ T cells sorted from blood, taken at week 49, from a patient treated with tofacitinib. This clonotype was obtained from a human donor with alopecia areata. For the CDR3, the DNA is TGCAGCGTTGAAGATCGAGGGGATCACGGCTATGGCTACACCTTC. Translating it yields CSVEDRGDHGYGYTF.